This T cell receptor (beta chain) was documented in a study of breast tumors, draining lymph nodes, adjacent tissues. In germline, CDR1 is PRHDT, CDR2 FYEKMQ (reference sequence). This CDR3 spans 14 amino acids. J was trimmed by 6 bases and V by 7 bases; bases with no gene match: 8. Overall study results and limits: Data only fit, rather than demonstrated, lymph node origin of most tumor T cells.

The lymph nodes were axillary draining lymph nodes from breast cancer patients. TCRdb reanalysed the multiplex PCR reads using MiXCR and keeps one entry per CDR3 protein. The sample yields about 130,000 distinct CDR3 sequences, over 20% seen once. This clonotype was counted at least ten times. Antigen: not known. The sequence came from a female donor with breast cancer. Some clones in this sample may be carry-over from other donors' samples. Sequencing was done on a sample of axillary lymph node tissue. The chain joins TRBV13 to TRBJ2-1, with 8 bases identical to TRBD2. The CDR3 DNA reads as TGTGCCAGCACCCAGCGGGAGTGGCCCAATGAGCAGTTCTTC. This encodes CASTQREWPNEQFF.